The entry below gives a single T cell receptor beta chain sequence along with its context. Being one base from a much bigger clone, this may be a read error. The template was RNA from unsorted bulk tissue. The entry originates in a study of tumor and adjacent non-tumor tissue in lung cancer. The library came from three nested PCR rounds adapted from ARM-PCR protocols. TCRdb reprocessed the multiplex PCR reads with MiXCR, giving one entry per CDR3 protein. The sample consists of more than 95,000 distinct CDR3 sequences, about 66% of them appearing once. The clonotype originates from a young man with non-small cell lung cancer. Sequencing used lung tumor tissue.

The CDR3 DNA sequence: TGCGCCAGCAGCCAATTAACCTTGAATGAAAAACTGTTTTTT. Translating gives CASSQLTLNEKLFF. The chain is built from TRBV4-1 and TRBJ1-4; no reliable D call. CDR1 and CDR2 (germline): MGHRA, YSYEKL. The CDR3 has 14 amino acids. V was cut by 2 bases and J by 5 bases, with 9 bases left in between.